The 12 T cell receptor beta chains given below trace back to one sample, sequenced in a study of blood T cell repertoires in COVID-19. Sequencing used immunoSEQ multiplex PCR; TCRdb keeps in-frame clones, though not all of them. Seen here are fewer than 200,000 clones, 88% observed once, and the top ten hold 5% to 6.5%. Sequencing input: peripheral blood. These receptors all come from a man aged 40-49 years with active or convalescent COVID-19.

The chain uses TRBV27 and TRBJ2-2; weak D call: TRBD1 (6 bases). Germline V lookup: CDR1 MNHEY, CDR2 SMNVEV (reference sequence). CDR3 length equals 17 residues. V was trimmed by 5 bases and J by 0 bases, leaving 16 bases between them. CDR3: CASSHSTGHANTGELFF. CDR3 in DNA: TGTGCCAGCAGTCATTCGACAGGACACGCGAACACCGGGGAGCTGTTTTTT.

The chain links TRBV19 to TRBJ1-3; TRBD1 might be the D (6 bases). Trimming removed 7 bases from V and 0 bases from J, with 16 bases in between. CDR3 length equals 16 residues. Germline V gene lookup returns CDR1 LNHDA and CDR2 SQIVND (reference sequence). The CDR3 here is CASTTTDRYSGNTIYF. In DNA, the CDR3 is TGTGCCAGTACCACTACGGACAGATACTCTGGAAACACCATATATTTT.

This chain uses TRBV9 with TRBJ1-2; 8 nucleotides match TRBD1. The CDR3 spans 17 residues. Trimming removed 0 bases from V and 2 bases from J; junction bases left unmatched: 9. Per germline, CDR1 SGDLS and CDR2 YYNGEE. The CDR3 nucleotides read TGTGCCAGCAGCGTAGACACAGGGGGACCACCAAACTATGGCTACACCTTC. This gives the protein CASSVDTGGPPNYGYTF.

The chain joins TRBV20-1 to TRBJ2-5, with D perhaps TRBD1 (6 bases). Trimming removed 3 bases from V and 4 bases from J, with 24 bases in between. Germline loops: CDR1 DFQATT, CDR2 SNEGSKA (reference sequence). The CDR3 is 17 residues long. CDR3 residues: CSASLIIGTLVAETQYF. The CDR3 bases are TGCAGTGCTAGTTTGATTATCGGGACACTAGTGGCAGAGACCCAGTACTTC.

The chain recombines TRBV6-5 with TRBJ1-3; D unclear. In germline, CDR1 is MNHEY, CDR2 SVGAGI. Trimming took off 2 bases at V and 1 base at J, with 9 bases between the two ends. CDR3 length: 15 residues. CDR3 bases: TGTGCCAGCAGTTACACCCACGGTTCTGGAAACACCATATATTTT. Its translation: CASSYTHGSGNTIYF.

This rearrangement joins TRBV27 to TRBJ2-1; perhaps TRBD1 as D (5 bases). The germline V and J ends were trimmed by 2 bases and 3 bases, with 11 bases remaining between them. The CDR3 covers 15 residues. Germline CDR1 and CDR2: MNHEY and SMNVEV (reference sequence). The CDR3, as DNA: TGTGCCAGCAGTTTAGGACACGTGGGCTACAATGAGCAGTTCTTC. It codes for CASSLGHVGYNEQFF.

The chain has TRBV6-1 and TRBJ2-5; D might be TRBD2 (5 bases). The CDR3 covers 12 residues. Germline CDR1 and CDR2: MNHNS and SASEGT. Between the trimmed V and J ends, which lost 2 bases and 7 bases, there was a span of 8 bases. CDR3 bases: TGTGCCAGCAGTGAAAGGAGGTGGACCCAGTACTTC. Protein sequence: CASSERRWTQYF.

The J gene is TRBJ2-5, the V gene TRBV11-3; the match to TRBD1 covers 7 bases. This CDR3 is built from 14 residues. J lost 4 bases, V lost 0 bases, and 2 bases had no gene match. Per germline, CDR1 SGHNT and CDR2 YENEEA. The CDR3 sequence: CASSLDRGRETQYF. In nucleotides, the CDR3 is TGTGCCAGCAGCTTAGATAGGGGGCGAGAGACCCAGTACTTC.

The chain has TRBV14 and TRBJ1-1; TRBD1 matches at 9 bases. Trimming removed 2 bases from V and 5 bases from J; junction bases left unmatched: 3. Germline values: CDR1 SGHDN, CDR2 FVKESK. The CDR3 contains 14 residues. The CDR3 sequence: CASSQNRGLTEAFF. In nucleotides, the CDR3 is TGTGCCAGCAGCCAAAACAGGGGGCTTACTGAAGCTTTCTTT.

The chain joins TRBV5-1 to TRBJ1-2, with 9 bases matching TRBD1. Germline V gene sequence: CDR1 SGHRS, CDR2 YFSETQ. The CDR3 loop spans 14 amino acids. The V gene end was trimmed by 4 bases and the J gene end by 3 bases; junction bases not matched to a gene: 4. CDR3 DNA: TGCGCCAGCAGCGGACGGACAGGGGACTATGGCTACACCTTC. Translation: CASSGRTGDYGYTF.

The CDR3 DNA follows: TGTGCCATCAGTGAGTCGACATTCGCAGAAGGAAACACCATATATTTT. Translation: CAISESTFAEGNTIYF. This chain uses TRBV10-3 with TRBJ1-3; D not certain. CDR3 size: 16 residues. The germline V gene has CDR1 ENHRY and CDR2 SYGVKD. The V gene lost 0 bases and the J gene lost 4 bases, with 13 bases spanning the gap.

The chain carries TRBV5-1 and TRBJ2-1, with 8 bases identical to TRBD2. V shed 4 bases, J shed 2 bases, and the junction held 5 bases outside the gene matches. This CDR3 has 15 residues. The V gene's germline CDR1 is SGHRS and CDR2 YFSETQ. The CDR3: CASSAGAGAYNEQFF. CDR3 sequence (DNA): TGCGCCAGCAGCGCCGGAGCGGGGGCCTACAATGAGCAGTTCTTC.